This passage covers 18 T cell receptor beta chains from one sample sequenced in a study of T cells expressing NK-cell markers (TCRdb year 2020). The library was generated by 5' RACE. The sample was run on an Illumina HiSeq 2000. TCRdb reprocessed the reads and lists each CDR3 protein sequence as a single entry, with no DNA. This sample's table carries about 450,000 distinct CDR3 sequences. Approximately 6.8% of the sample comes from the top ten. The sequenced sample was blood T cells: a sorted CD56 or NKG2C T cell subset, CD4+ or CD8+ T cells, or bulk PBMC T cells (not recorded which). The receptors derive from a woman between 18 and 69 years old in good health.

This rearrangement joins TRBV5-1 to TRBJ1-1; TCRdb proposes TRBD1, but this gene call is untestable without DNA. The V gene's germline CDR1 is SGHRS and CDR2 YFSETQ. CDR3 length: 14 residues. The CDR3 is CASSWSGVNTEAFF.

This chain joins TRBV5-1 and TRBJ2-1; the D call from TCRdb, TRBD1, cannot be confirmed without DNA. The germline V gene has CDR1 SGHRS and CDR2 YFSETQ. The CDR3 has 14 amino acids. The CDR3 region is CASRLSGGPDEQFF. Together with reference TRBV5-1 and TRBJ2-1, the CDR3 gives the full variable domain: KAGVTQTPRYLIKTRGQQVTLSCSPISGHRSVSWYQQTPGQGLQFLFEYFSETQRNKGNFPGRFSGRQFSNSRSEMNVSTLELGDSALYLCASRLSGGPDEQFFGPGTRLTVL.

V and J are TRBV6-1 and TRBJ2-1; the TCRdb D gene call, TRBD1, has no DNA to confirm it. The germline gives CDR1 MNHNS, CDR2 SASEGT. The CDR3 runs 15 residues. The CDR3 region is CASRIAGGPWNEQFF.

V usage is TRBV14 and J usage is TRBJ2-1; without DNA, the TCRdb call of TRBD2 cannot be checked. CDR1 SGHDN and CDR2 FVKESK come from the germline V gene. This CDR3 spans 15 amino acids. CDR3 residues: CATQRRLLSSDEQFF.

This chain joins TRBV12-3 or TRBV12-4 and TRBJ1-1. The CDR3 loop spans 11 amino acids. The CDR3 sequence is CASSPLGEAFF.

The chain has TRBV12-3 or TRBV12-4 and TRBJ1-5; TCRdb's assignment of TRBD1 cannot be checked, as there is no DNA. The CDR3 extends over 16 amino acids. CDR3 sequence reads: CASSLLDRASNQPQHF.

The rearrangement joins TRBV6-1 to TRBJ2-1; TCRdb selects TRBD2, and the lack of DNA leaves this call unchecked. From germline, CDR1 is MNHNS and CDR2 SASEGT. CDR3 length: 16 amino acids. This CDR3 is CASSPSGLGNYNEQFF.

J is TRBJ1-2 and V is TRBV7-2; TCRdb's D call, TRBD1, is unchecked because there is no DNA. Germline V lookup: CDR1 SGHTA, CDR2 FQGNSA. This CDR3 region has 16 residues. The CDR3 loop is CASSSRQGPRNYGYTF.

V gene TRBV5-6 combines with J gene TRBJ1-3; TCRdb indicates TRBD1, and absent DNA this call remains unverified. Per germline, CDR1 SGHDT and CDR2 YYEEEE. There are 15 residues in the CDR3. The CDR3 spells CASSQTGPSGNTIYF.

The rearrangement links TRBV7-6 to TRBJ2-2; TCRdb picks TRBD1, but there is no DNA to check that call. This CDR3 is 16 amino acids long. Germline CDR1 and CDR2: SGHVS and FNYEAQ. This CDR3 reads CASSLQPGAYTGELFF. Full variable domain (remainder filled in from reference TRBV7-6 and TRBJ2-2): GAGVSQSPRYKVTKRGQDVALRCDPISGHVSLYWYRQALGQGPEFLTYFNYEAQQDKSGLPNDRFSAERPEGSISTLTIQRTEQRDSAMYRCASSLQPGAYTGELFFGEGSRLTVL.

The V call is TRBV4-3, the J call TRBJ2-2; TCRdb calls TRBD1, which cannot be checked without DNA. In germline, CDR1 is LGHNA, CDR2 YSLEER. The CDR3 is 13 amino acids. The CDR3 is CASSQGGTGELFF.

V usage is TRBV5-6 and J usage is TRBJ2-1; TCRdb gives TRBD2 as the D gene, but with no DNA this cannot be confirmed. The CDR3 loop spans 20 amino acids. The germline gives CDR1 SGHDT, CDR2 YYEEEE. CDR3 residues: CASSLVWSASGGATYNEQFF.

This chain connects TRBV19 to TRBJ1-3; TCRdb returns TRBD1, unconfirmable since there is no DNA. The CDR3 has 16 residues. Germline V CDR1 and CDR2: LNHDA, SQIVND (reference sequence). Here the CDR3 reads CASSTQQGTSGNTIYF.

The rearrangement links TRBV5-1 to TRBJ2-5. CDR1 is SGHRS, CDR2 YFSETQ, per germline. The CDR3 has 12 residues. CDR3 sequence reads: CASFRVQETQYF.

V and J are TRBV20-1 and TRBJ2-1; TCRdb's D call of TRBD1 is untestable without DNA. This CDR3 is built from 17 residues. The germline gives CDR1 DFQATT, CDR2 SNEGSKA (reference sequence). Here the CDR3 reads CSATLWGAGGSGNEQFF.

The J gene is TRBJ1-6, the V gene TRBV7-2; TCRdb's D call, TRBD1, is unchecked because there is no DNA. CDR1 is SGHTA, CDR2 FQGNSA, per germline. The CDR3 has 15 amino acids. CDR3 region: CASRTRTSYNSPLHF.

The V call is TRBV12-3 or TRBV12-4, the J call TRBJ2-7; TCRdb proposes TRBD1, but this gene call is untestable without DNA. The CDR3 runs 14 residues. CDR3 region: CASSLGDSPYEQYF.

The gene calls are TRBV4-3 and TRBJ2-3; TCRdb's D call, TRBD2, is unchecked because there is no DNA. CDR3 length equals 13 residues. Looked up from germline, CDR1 is LGHNA and CDR2 is YSLEER. The CDR3 sequence is CASSHSQTSTQYF.